Below, one T cell receptor (beta chain) is given with its context. The data derive from a study of radiation and T cells in renal cell carcinoma. The length of the CDR3 is 15 residues. Losses at the gene ends were 3 bases for V and 5 bases for J; bases not matched to a gene: 9. CDR1 is SEHNR, CDR2 FQNEAQ, per germline (reference sequence). The sample's time point: baseline pretreatment blood. Treatment reported: 15 Gy SBRT to primary tumor, nephrectomy 4 weeks later. Generated by immunoSEQ multiplex PCR, the TCRdb table keeps only in-frame clones and is missing some. Among some 150,000 clones, 83% were seen once, and the ten largest hold approximately 24%.

The origin of this receptor is a woman between 45 and 60 years old with renal cell carcinoma. The sample was blood, taken from a patient whose treatment included radiotherapy and nephrectomy. The chain uses TRBV7-9 and TRBJ2-5, with TRBD1 identical over 7 bases. The CDR3, as DNA: TGTGCCAGCAGCTTTTACGGGACAGCCGGGGAGACCCAGTACTTC. Translating it yields CASSFYGTAGETQYF.